Below are 24 T cell receptor beta chains sequenced from a single sample in a study of technical replicates of blood from several donors. Using immunoSEQ multiplex PCR, the repertoire was profiled, and TCRdb retains in-frame clones only, with some absent. The sample holds some 58,000 clones, roughly 94% seen once. The sequenced material came from T cells isolated from PBMCs. The receptors were sampled from a human donor in good health.

The rearrangement links TRBV28 to TRBJ1-2, with a weak D call TRBD1 (5 bases). The CDR3 spans 13 residues. V lost 4 bases and J 3 bases, leaving 9 bases between the germline ends. Germline V gene sequence: CDR1 MDHEN, CDR2 SYDVKM. In nucleotides, the CDR3 is TGTGCCAGCAGTTCCGGCAGGGACTATGGCTACACCTTC. Protein product: CASSSGRDYGYTF.

The chain employs TRBV29-1 and TRBJ2-5; perhaps TRBD2 as D (5 bases). V was shortened by 3 bases and J by 7 bases, with 12 bases between the two germline ends. The CDR3 covers 12 residues. Looked up from germline, CDR1 is SQVTM and CDR2 is ANQGSEA. CDR3 loop: CSVDRPSGTQYF. The DNA for the CDR3 is TGCAGCGTTGACCGACCGAGCGGGACCCAGTACTTC.

The chain uses TRBV7-6 and TRBJ2-1, with D perhaps TRBD2 (7 bases). The CDR3 spans 16 residues. Trimming pared 1 base from V and 5 bases from J, leaving 15 bases between. Looked up from germline, CDR1 is SGHVS and CDR2 is FNYEAQ. The CDR3 DNA follows: TGTGCCAGCAGCTTAGTGGGTCGGGGGGCCGACAATGAGCAGTTCTTC. As protein: CASSLVGRGADNEQFF.

As DNA, the CDR3 is TGCGCCAGCAGCTTGGACAGGGGGTTGACTAATGAAAAACTGTTTTTT. Protein product: CASSLDRGLTNEKLFF. The V gene is TRBV5-1, the J gene TRBJ1-4; 8 nucleotides line up with TRBD1. Germline CDR1 reads SGHRS; CDR2 reads YFSETQ. The CDR3 length is 16 residues. The trim removed 0 bases at V and 2 bases at J, leaving 3 bases unmatched.

The chain is built from TRBV7-8 and TRBJ2-1; D possibly corresponds to TRBD2 (5 bases). Trimming removed 5 bases from V and 0 bases from J, with 20 bases in between. The CDR3 loop spans 18 amino acids. Looked up from germline, CDR1 is SGHVS and CDR2 is FQNEAQ. CDR3 in DNA: TGTGCCAGCAGCAACCCCCGGGGATTTATAACCTCCTACAATGAGCAGTTCTTC. Residues: CASSNPRGFITSYNEQFF.

V and J are TRBV5-4 and TRBJ1-3; tentatively, D is TRBD1 (6 bases). Trimming removed 7 bases from V and 0 bases from J, with 29 bases in between. The CDR3 loop spans 20 amino acids. Germline-derived CDR1 and CDR2 are SGHNT and YYREEE (reference sequence). CDR3 in DNA: TGTGCCAGCCATCGTTTTAGGGACAATTCCCCCATTTCCTCTGGAAACACCATATATTTT. It yields the protein CASHRFRDNSPISSGNTIYF.

V and J are TRBV28 and TRBJ1-2; no definite D call. The CDR3 totals 13 residues. Germline V CDR1 and CDR2: MDHEN, SYDVKM. Between the trimmed V and J ends, which lost 0 bases and 3 bases, there was a span of 5 bases. The CDR3 loop reads CASSLWGDYGYTF. DNA for the CDR3: TGTGCCAGCAGTTTATGGGGCGACTATGGCTACACCTTC.

For the CDR3, the DNA is TGCGCCAGCAGCTTGGCGCGTCGCCTCTCGGACGAGCAGTACTTC. This translates into CASSLARRLSDEQYF. The rearrangement joins TRBV5-1 to TRBJ2-7; unclear D gene. V was pared by 0 bases and J by 5 bases, with 15 bases between. CDR1 and CDR2 from the germline V gene are SGHRS and YFSETQ. The CDR3 contains 15 residues.

The V and J genes are TRBV7-9 and TRBJ1-1; D is perhaps TRBD1 (5 bases). From germline, CDR1 is SEHNR and CDR2 FQNEAQ (reference sequence). Trimming removed 6 bases from V and 0 bases from J, with 11 bases in between. This CDR3 has 14 residues. CDR3 nucleotides: TGTGCCAGCAGGAACCGGGGGATGAACACTGAAGCTTTCTTT. Translated, it gives CASRNRGMNTEAFF.

V is TRBV7-9 and J is TRBJ2-7; no firm D call. The germline V gene encodes CDR1 SEHNR and CDR2 FQNEAQ (reference sequence). V gave up 1 base and J gave up 4 bases, with 14 bases separating them. The CDR3 is made up of 15 amino acids. CDR3 sequence reads: CASSLGGSRDYEQYF. CDR3 nucleotides: TGTGCCAGCAGCTTAGGCGGCTCGCGCGATTACGAGCAGTACTTC.

In its sample, this clone was seen once. This sequence joins TRBV6-5 and TRBJ2-6; a weak D match, TRBD2 (6 bases). Germline CDR1 reads MNHEY; CDR2 reads SVGAGI. Deletions cut 8 bases from V and 0 bases from J, with 8 bases between. The CDR3 is made up of 14 amino acids. The CDR3: CASGGNSGANVLTF. In DNA form, the CDR3 reads TGTGCCAGCGGCGGGAACTCTGGGGCCAACGTCCTGACTTTC.

The gene calls are TRBV28 and TRBJ2-2; possibly TRBD2 for D (5 bases). From germline, CDR1 is MDHEN and CDR2 SYDVKM. The CDR3 covers 15 residues. Trimming took off 5 bases at V and 4 bases at J, with 14 bases between the two ends. The CDR3 reads CASSLEEVRTGELFF. Here the CDR3 DNA reads TGTGCCAGCAGTCTAGAGGAGGTGCGCACCGGGGAGCTGTTTTTT.

The rearrangement uses TRBV9 and TRBJ1-5, with D uncertain. V lost 3 bases and J lost 3, with 10 bases in between. The CDR3 contains 14 residues. CDR1 SGDLS and CDR2 YYNGEE come from the germline V gene. CDR3 amino acids: CASSGGNNNQPQHF. CDR3 DNA: TGTGCCAGCAGCGGAGGGAACAACAATCAGCCCCAGCATTTT.

The gene calls are TRBV13 and TRBJ2-1; 8 nucleotides align to TRBD2. The V and J ends lost 6 bases and 1 base, in that order; junction bases with no gene match: 8. Germline CDR1 and CDR2: PRHDT and FYEKMQ (reference sequence). This CDR3 spans 16 amino acids. CDR3 residues: CASRLFSGESYNEQFF. CDR3 in DNA: TGTGCCAGCAGACTCTTTAGCGGGGAGTCCTACAATGAGCAGTTCTTC. The full variable domain, in which reference TRBV13 and TRBJ2-1 provide the parts outside the CDR3, is AAGVIQSPRHLIKEKRETATLKCYPIPRHDTVYWYQQGPGQDPQFLISFYEKMQSDKGSIPDRFSAQQFSDYHSELNMSSLELGDSALYFCASRLFSGESYNEQFFGPGTRLTVL.

The chain joins TRBV10-3 to TRBJ2-1, with 11 bases aligning to TRBD1. Germline loops: CDR1 ENHRY, CDR2 SYGVKD. The CDR3 runs to 13 residues. The V and J ends lost 10 bases and 5 bases, in that order; junction bases with no gene match: 4. CDR3 protein: CATGQGANNEQFF. Written as DNA, the CDR3 is TGTGCCACAGGACAGGGGGCCAACAATGAGCAGTTCTTC.

The rearrangement links TRBV5-1 to TRBJ1-1; TRBD1 aligns across 7 bases. The CDR3 sequence is 14 residues long. The germline V gene encodes CDR1 SGHRS and CDR2 YFSETQ. The J segment lost 1 base and the V segment lost 4 bases, leaving 4 bases of the junction unmatched. CDR3 region: CASSADRTNTEAFF. For the CDR3, the DNA is TGCGCCAGCAGCGCGGACAGGACGAACACTGAAGCTTTCTTT.

This chain uses TRBV5-6 with TRBJ1-6; no clear D gene. The V gene's germline CDR1 is SGHDT and CDR2 YYEEEE. The CDR3 consists of 19 residues. Trimming left V 2 bases short and J 0 bases short, with 18 bases between. The CDR3: CASSLYGMIASSYNSPLHF. The CDR3 bases are TGTGCCAGCAGCTTATACGGCATGATCGCTAGCTCCTATAATTCACCCCTCCACTTT.

The chain uses TRBV29-1 and TRBJ1-2; D unclear. CDR1 is SQVTM, CDR2 ANQGSEA, per germline. V lost 5 bases and J lost 5, with 27 bases in between. The CDR3 loop spans 17 amino acids. In DNA, the CDR3 is TGCAGCGTTCTAACGTCTGCCGGAATAGGAGAACTTTATGGCTACACCTTC. Translation: CSVLTSAGIGELYGYTF.

This chain uses TRBV10-3 with TRBJ1-4; 9 nucleotides align to TRBD1. V lost 6 bases to trimming and J lost 8 bases; unmatched junction nucleotides: 10. CDR1 and CDR2 from the germline V gene are ENHRY and SYGVKD. The CDR3 contains 15 residues. The CDR3 nucleotides read TGTGCCATCAGCCCCTCCGGGACAGGGAACGAAAAACTGTTTTTT. This gives the protein CAISPSGTGNEKLFF.

The rearrangement uses TRBV5-1 and TRBJ1-1, with no clear D. V was clipped by 6 bases and J by 0 bases, with 9 bases between them. CDR3 length: 13 amino acids. Germline values: CDR1 SGHRS, CDR2 YFSETQ. CDR3 coding DNA: TGCGCCAGCATGGGCGACATGAACACTGAAGCTTTCTTT. It translates to CASMGDMNTEAFF.

The chain employs TRBV5-1 and TRBJ2-1; a weak D match, TRBD1 (6 bases). The CDR3 has 14 amino acids. The germline V gene has CDR1 SGHRS and CDR2 YFSETQ. Between the trimmed V and J ends, which lost 4 bases and 9 bases, there was a span of 17 bases. The CDR3 DNA sequence: TGCGCCAGCAGCGTGGGGGCAGAGGGCGGTGAGCAGTTCTTC. It encodes CASSVGAEGGEQFF.

This rearrangement joins TRBV28 to TRBJ2-1, with D maybe TRBD2 (6 bases). The V gene's germline CDR1 is MDHEN and CDR2 SYDVKM. The CDR3 sequence is 14 residues long. Between the trimmed V and J ends, which lost 3 bases and 6 bases, there was a span of 12 bases. DNA of the CDR3: TGTGCCAGCAGTTTTGGGGACTTACTCAATGAGCAGTTCTTC. It translates to CASSFGDLLNEQFF.

The chain combines TRBV5-6 with TRBJ2-5, with 13 bases matching TRBD2. The junction had 1 base not matched to a gene; V was cut back by 3 bases and J by 5 bases. The CDR3 loop spans 14 amino acids. Germline V gene data show CDR1 as SGHDT and CDR2 as YYEEEE. CDR3 in DNA: TGTGCCAGCAGCTGGGGACTAGCGGGGGAGACCCAGTACTTC. It codes for CASSWGLAGETQYF.

The chain links TRBV28 to TRBJ2-3; TRBD2 might be the D (6 bases). This CDR3 spans 16 amino acids. The germline CDR1 and CDR2 sequences are MDHEN and SYDVKM. The V gene lost 6 bases and the J gene lost 0 bases, with 16 bases spanning the gap. The chain's CDR3 is CASSRPLASSTDTQYF. CDR3 coding DNA: TGTGCCAGCAGCCGCCCCCTAGCGAGTAGCACAGATACGCAGTATTTT.